The present T cell receptor (beta chain) was sequenced within a study of cytomegalovirus exposure and HLA in healthy donors. Study-wide background: The platform used for the approximately 120 validation repertoires matched that of the 500 to 850 first-cohort repertoires, a later analysis reported. Regarding the study as a whole: Among the CMV-associated chains, three were confirmed in vitro as specific for CMV antigens. The authors enumerated 150 to 200 TCR beta chains as linked to cytomegalovirus. Most TCR sequences were seen very rarely across donors, but some public TCRs occurred in many.

As for this clone: Its antigen is unidentified.

The protocol was immunoSEQ multiplex PCR, while the TCRdb copy is restricted to in-frame clones and leaves out a portion. The table includes 200,000 to 250,000 clones, roughly 91% detected once. Trimming left V 0 bases short and J 6 bases short, with 16 bases between. Germline-derived CDR1 and CDR2 are SEHNR and FQNEAQ (reference sequence). The CDR3 spans 16 residues. Sequences were obtained from PBMCs. The chain uses TRBV7-9 and TRBJ2-3; no clear D gene. The receptor was derived from a woman under 30 in good health and CMV-seropositive. The CDR3 sequence is CASSLAPFLRPDTQYF. The CDR3 DNA is TGTGCCAGCAGCTTAGCCCCGTTCCTACGTCCGGATACGCAGTATTTT. The whole variable domain, filled in from reference TRBV7-9 and TRBJ2-3, reads DTGVSQNPRHKITKRGQNVTFRCDPISEHNRLYWYRQTLGQGPEFLTYFQNEAQLEKSRLLSDRFSAERPKGSFSTLEIQRTEQGDSAMYLCASSLAPFLRPDTQYFGPGTRLTVL.